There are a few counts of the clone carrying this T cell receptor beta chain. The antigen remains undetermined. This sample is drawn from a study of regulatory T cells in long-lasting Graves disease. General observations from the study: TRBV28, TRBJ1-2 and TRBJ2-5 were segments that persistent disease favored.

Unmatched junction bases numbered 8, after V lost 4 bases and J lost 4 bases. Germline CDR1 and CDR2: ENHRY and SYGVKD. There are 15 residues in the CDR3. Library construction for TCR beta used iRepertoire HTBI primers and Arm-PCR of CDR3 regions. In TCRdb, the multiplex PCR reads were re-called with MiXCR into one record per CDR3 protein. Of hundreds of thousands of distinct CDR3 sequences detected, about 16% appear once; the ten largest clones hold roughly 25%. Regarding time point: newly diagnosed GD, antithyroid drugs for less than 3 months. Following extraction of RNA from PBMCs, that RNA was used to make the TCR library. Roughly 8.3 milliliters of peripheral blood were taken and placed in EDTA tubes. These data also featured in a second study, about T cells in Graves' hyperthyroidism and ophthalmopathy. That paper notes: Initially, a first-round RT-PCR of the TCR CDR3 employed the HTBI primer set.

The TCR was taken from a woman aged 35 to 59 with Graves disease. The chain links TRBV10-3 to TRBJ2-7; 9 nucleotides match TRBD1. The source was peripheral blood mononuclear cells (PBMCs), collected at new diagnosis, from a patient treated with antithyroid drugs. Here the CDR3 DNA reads TGTGCCATCAGTGGGCAGGACAGGGGCCAATACGAGCAGTACTTC. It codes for CAISGQDRGQYEQYF.